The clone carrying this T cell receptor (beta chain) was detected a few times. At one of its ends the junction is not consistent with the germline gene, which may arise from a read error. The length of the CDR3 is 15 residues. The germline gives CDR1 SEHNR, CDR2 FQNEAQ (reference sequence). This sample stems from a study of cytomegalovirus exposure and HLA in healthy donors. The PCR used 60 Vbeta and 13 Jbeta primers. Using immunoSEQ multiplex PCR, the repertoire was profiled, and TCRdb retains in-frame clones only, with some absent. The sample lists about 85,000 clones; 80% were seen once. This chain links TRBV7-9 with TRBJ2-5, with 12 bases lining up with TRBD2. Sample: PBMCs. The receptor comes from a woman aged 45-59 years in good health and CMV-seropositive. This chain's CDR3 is CSSSPRLAGVETQYF. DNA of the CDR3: TGTTCCAGCAGTCCGAGACTAGCGGGGGTCGAGACCCAGTACTTC. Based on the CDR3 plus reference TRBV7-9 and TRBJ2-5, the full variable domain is DTGVSQNPRHKITKRGQNVTFRCDPISEHNRLYWYRQTLGQGPEFLTYFQNEAQLEKSRLLSDRFSAERPKGSFSTLEIQRTEQGDSAMYLCSSSPRLAGVETQYFGPGTRLLVL.